Presented here are 11 T cell receptor beta chains from one specimen sequenced in a study of blood T cells in healthy people across ages. For the second PCR, which ran for roughly 7 to 11 cycles, a sample-barcoded 5' primer and a J-beta primer mix were used. TCRdb analysed the 5' RACE reads with MiXCR anew, one entry per CDR3 protein. The repertoire includes hundreds of thousands of distinct CDR3 sequences, 55% to 75% of them detected once, and 20% to 25% sits in the top ten. The sequencing sample was made of blood. Receptors originate from a man aged 30-40 years in good health.

The chain is built from TRBV20-1 and TRBJ2-5; 9 nucleotides agree with TRBD1. This CDR3 spans 13 amino acids. Germline CDR1 reads DFQATT; CDR2 reads SNEGSKA (reference sequence). V gave up 5 bases and J gave up 3 bases; unmatched junction bases: 4. The CDR3, as DNA: TGCAGTGCTGGCTGGACAGGGGAAGAGACCCAGTACTTC. Encoded protein: CSAGWTGEETQYF.

The chain uses TRBV20-1 and TRBJ1-2, with D unclear. From germline, CDR1 is DFQATT and CDR2 SNEGSKA (reference sequence). The CDR3 is made up of 12 amino acids. V shed 5 bases and J shed 8 bases, with 15 bases lying between them. CDR3 coding DNA: TGCAGTGCTCGTCGGGAGGGCGGGGGCTACACCTTC. Its protein product is CSARREGGGYTF.

The genes are TRBV27 and TRBJ2-2; the match to TRBD2 covers 12 bases. The CDR3 has 17 residues. CDR1 and CDR2 from the germline V gene are MNHEY and SMNVEV (reference sequence). V lost 3 bases, J lost 5 bases, and 7 bases stayed unmatched. The CDR3 DNA reads as TGTGCCAGCAGTTTGTCTAGCGGGGGGGGACAAACCGGGGAGCTGTTTTTT. It specifies CASSLSSGGGQTGELFF.

The rearrangement uses TRBV6-5 and TRBJ2-7, with 9 bases that match TRBD2. Trimming took 6 bases from V and 4 from J; bases not matched to a gene: 10. Germline CDR1 is MNHEY and CDR2 is SVGAGI. The CDR3 covers 15 residues. This CDR3 is CASSAGGPIIYEQYF. The CDR3 coding sequence is TGTGCCAGCAGCGCGGGAGGGCCTATTATATACGAGCAGTACTTC.

The V and J genes are TRBV7-9 and TRBJ2-1; TRBD1 aligns across 7 bases. Trimming at V came to 2 bases and at J to 2 bases, leaving 3 bases not matched to a gene. This CDR3 region has 15 residues. CDR1 and CDR2 (germline): SEHNR, FQNEAQ (reference sequence). CDR3 bases: TGTGCCAGCAGCTTAAGGCAGGGGGCCTACAATGAGCAGTTCTTC. Its translation is CASSLRQGAYNEQFF.

The sample holds a few counts of this clonotype. The rearrangement joins TRBV4-3 to TRBJ2-1; unclear D gene. Deletions cut 1 base from V and 7 bases from J, with 11 bases between. The CDR3 is made up of 14 amino acids. Germline V gene sequence: CDR1 LGHNA, CDR2 YSLEER. The CDR3 DNA is TGCGCCAGCAGCCAAGCTTCGGACCCGAATGAGCAGTTCTTC. Translating it yields CASSQASDPNEQFF.

The chain has TRBV7-2 and TRBJ2-7; D is possibly TRBD2 (6 bases). Germline CDR1 SGHTA, CDR2 FQGNSA. This CDR3 contains 17 residues. Deletions cut 4 bases from V and 4 bases from J, with 23 bases between. CDR3 bases: TGTGCCAGCAGCTCTAACCCCTACCGAATACTAGCTTACGAGCAGTACTTC. It yields the protein CASSSNPYRILAYEQYF.

This sequence joins TRBV3-1 and TRBJ2-1, with D perhaps given as TRBD1 or TRBD2 (5 bases each). Trimming took 0 bases from V and 5 from J, leaving 11 bases between them. Per germline, CDR1 LGHDT and CDR2 YNNKEL (reference sequence). CDR3 length: 15 residues. CDR3 region: CASSQDVGPHNEQFF. Here the CDR3 DNA reads TGTGCCAGCAGCCAAGATGTGGGACCACACAATGAGCAGTTCTTC.

The chain couples TRBV6-6 to TRBJ1-2, with a possible D match to TRBD1 (5 bases). The V gene lost 3 bases and the J gene lost 0 bases, with 8 bases spanning the gap. The CDR3 has 14 residues. The V gene's germline CDR1 is MNHNY and CDR2 SVGAGI (reference sequence). CDR3 nucleotide sequence: TGTGCCAGCAGTTATAAGGGGCCTAACTATGGCTACACCTTC. This translates into CASSYKGPNYGYTF.

The chain carries TRBV15 and TRBJ2-3, with 7 bases fitting TRBD1. Per the germline V gene, CDR1 is LNHNV and CDR2 is YYDKDF (reference sequence). The V gene end was trimmed by 5 bases and the J gene end by 6 bases; junction bases not matched to a gene: 11. This CDR3 spans 15 amino acids. DNA of the CDR3: TGTGCCACCAGCGAAGACAGGGCCCTCATGGATACGCAGTATTTT. Protein sequence: CATSEDRALMDTQYF.

Here the CDR3 DNA reads TGTGCCAGCAGTTTAGCCCCCCAAGGCTACACCTTC. This encodes CASSLAPQGYTF. The chain has TRBV12-3 or TRBV12-4 and TRBJ1-2; D is unresolved. Trimming took off 0 bases at V and 8 bases at J, with 7 bases between the two ends. This CDR3 has 12 residues.